The TCR beta chain under discussion was sequenced for a study of blood T cells in healthy people across ages. For the second PCR, which ran for roughly 7 to 11 cycles, a sample-barcoded 5' primer and a J-beta primer mix were used. TCRdb fed the 5' RACE reads into MiXCR, producing one record per CDR3 protein. The data show under 850,000 distinct CDR3 sequences, with around 36% seen just once and 10% to 15% held by the top ten. V was shortened by 2 bases and J by 5 bases, with 13 bases between the two germline ends. The CDR3 extends over 15 amino acids. CDR1 and CDR2 (germline): SGHRS, YFSETQ. The source material was blood. The V gene is TRBV5-1, the J gene TRBJ1-4; D unclear. The sequence derives from a man aged 18 to 35 in good health. Here the CDR3 DNA reads TGCGCCAGCAGCTTCTTAACGGCGGAAAATGAAAAACTGTTTTTT. This codes for CASSFLTAENEKLFF. Full variable domain (rest looked up from reference TRBV5-1 and TRBJ1-4): KAGVTQTPRYLIKTRGQQVTLSCSPISGHRSVSWYQQTPGQGLQFLFEYFSETQRNKGNFPGRFSGRQFSNSRSEMNVSTLELGDSALYLCASSFLTAENEKLFFGSGTQLSVL.